The 18 T cell receptor beta chains given below trace back to one sample, sequenced in a study of control samples from healthy donors and cancer patients (dated by TCRdb to between 2020 and 2021). The library was obtained by the immunoSEQ multiplex PCR assay. Imported from immuneACCESS, the table was reduced by TCRdb to in-frame sequences with V and J called. These copies leave out some clones; in studies compared against another copy, an unresolved V gene accounts for under half, and the cause of the remainder is not known. For this sample there are about 86,000 clones; just under 95% appear just once. The ten biggest clones cover around 4.9% of the sample. Sample: blood. These receptors were taken from a young woman in good health.

The chain links TRBV4-1 to TRBJ1-6, with 9 bases lining up with TRBD1. The length of the CDR3 is 18 residues. The V and J ends lost 0 bases and 5 bases, in that order; junction bases with no gene match: 8. CDR1 and CDR2 from the germline V gene are MGHRA and YSYEKL. This CDR3 reads CASSQDGDRADNNSPLHF. In nucleotides, the CDR3 is TGCGCCAGCAGCCAAGATGGGGACAGGGCAGATAATAATTCACCCCTCCACTTT.

V usage is TRBV5-6 and J usage is TRBJ2-5; 7 positions match TRBD1. This CDR3 has 18 residues. Germline trimming cut 0 bases from V and 5 bases from J; bases unmatched to any gene: 16. Germline V gene lookup returns CDR1 SGHDT and CDR2 YYEEEE. CDR3 region: CASSLESWTGKEKETQYF. The CDR3 DNA reads as TGTGCCAGCAGCTTGGAGTCGTGGACAGGAAAAGAAAAGGAGACCCAGTACTTC.

V is TRBV12-3 or TRBV12-4 and J is TRBJ2-7; D gene unclear. CDR3 length equals 12 residues. V dropped 5 bases and J dropped 3 bases, with 8 bases sitting between them. The CDR3 sequence is CASSAIYYEQYF. The CDR3 coding sequence is TGTGCCAGCAGTGCGATCTACTACGAGCAGTACTTC.

V usage is TRBV6-6 and J usage is TRBJ1-6; D is uncertain. Germline CDR1 MNHNY, CDR2 SVGAGI (reference sequence). Trimming left V 6 bases short and J 0 bases short, with 21 bases between. The CDR3 covers 19 residues. This CDR3 is CASRRQGIGVGSYNSPLHF. DNA for the CDR3: TGTGCCAGCAGGCGACAAGGAATCGGGGTCGGCTCCTATAATTCACCCCTCCACTTT.

J is TRBJ2-3 and V is TRBV19; the D gene is possibly TRBD2 (6 bases). Germline loops: CDR1 LNHDA, CDR2 SQIVND (reference sequence). The CDR3 runs 14 residues. Deletions cut 3 bases from V and 3 bases from J, with 10 bases between. This CDR3 is CASSMLGGTDTQYF. CDR3 coding DNA: TGTGCCAGTAGTATGTTGGGGGGTACAGATACGCAGTATTTT.

This chain connects TRBV7-9 to TRBJ2-7; 9 nucleotides line up with TRBD1. Trimming at V came to 3 bases and at J to 5 bases, leaving 2 bases not matched to a gene. This CDR3 region has 13 residues. The V gene's germline CDR1 is SEHNR and CDR2 FQNEAQ (reference sequence). This CDR3 reads CASSFDRGDEQYF. CDR3 coding DNA: TGTGCCAGCAGCTTCGACAGGGGGGACGAGCAGTACTTC.

This chain connects TRBV10-2 to TRBJ1-5; D is ambiguous. V was trimmed by 0 bases and J by 12 bases, leaving 9 bases between them. Per the germline V gene, CDR1 is WSHSY and CDR2 is SAAADI. This CDR3 has 12 amino acids. The CDR3 nucleotides are TGCGCCAGCAGTGAGTCCCGGCGGGTCCAGCATTTT. This translates into CASSESRRVQHF.

This chain's CDR3 is CASSLASATDTQYF. The DNA for the CDR3 is TGCGCCAGCAGCTTGGCCAGTGCGACAGATACGCAGTATTTT. The chain couples TRBV5-1 to TRBJ2-3, with unresolved D. CDR1 is SGHRS, CDR2 YFSETQ, per germline. Trimming stripped 0 bases from V and 3 bases from J, with 8 bases between. This CDR3 has 14 residues.

CDR3 sequence reads: CASSQPRHGTDTQYF. CDR3 in DNA: TGTGCCAGCAGCCAACCTCGACATGGCACAGATACGCAGTATTTT. The gene calls are TRBV28 and TRBJ2-3; D ambiguous. In germline, CDR1 is MDHEN, CDR2 SYDVKM. V was pared by 6 bases and J by 1 base, with 14 bases between. There are 15 residues in the CDR3.

This chain uses TRBV5-4 with TRBJ1-4, with 7 positions matching TRBD1. This CDR3 has 14 amino acids. Germline V gene lookup returns CDR1 SGHNT and CDR2 YYREEE (reference sequence). V shed 4 bases and J 5 bases; nucleotides not matched to a gene: 5. CDR3 in amino acids: CASSHDRENEKLFF. For the CDR3, the DNA is TGTGCCAGCAGCCACGACAGGGAGAATGAAAAACTGTTTTTT.

V usage is TRBV10-3 and J usage is TRBJ1-1; D may be TRBD1 (5 bases). There are 14 residues in the CDR3. The V end was cut by 3 bases, the J end by 1 base, with 9 bases between. Germline CDR1 and CDR2: ENHRY and SYGVKD. In DNA form, the CDR3 reads TGTGCCATCAGTGAAGGCGACAGGAACACTGAAGCTTTCTTT. Translating gives CAISEGDRNTEAFF.

A single count supports this clone. V usage is TRBV19 and J usage is TRBJ2-2, with D possibly being TRBD1 or TRBD2 (5 bases each). Between the trimmed V and J ends, which lost 3 bases and 0 bases, there was a span of 17 bases. The CDR3 runs to 18 residues. CDR1 is LNHDA, CDR2 SQIVND, per germline (reference sequence). DNA for the CDR3: TGTGCCAGTAGTATTGGGGGTGGACGGCGCGCGAACACCGGGGAGCTGTTTTTT. Translated: CASSIGGGRRANTGELFF.

The rearrangement uses TRBV6-5 and TRBJ2-7; 7 nucleotides agree with TRBD1. The CDR3 is 13 residues long. Germline V lookup: CDR1 MNHEY, CDR2 SVGAGI. J lost 2 bases, V lost 6 bases, and 4 bases had no gene match. CDR3 bases: TGTGCCAGCAGCCAAGGACAGGCCTACGAGCAGTACTTC. This sequence encodes CASSQGQAYEQYF.

The J gene is TRBJ1-5, the V gene TRBV9; 8 nucleotides match TRBD1. The CDR3 has 18 amino acids. V shed 0 bases, J shed 1 base, and the junction held 9 bases outside the gene matches. CDR1 is SGDLS, CDR2 YYNGEE, per germline. CDR3 bases: TGTGCCAGCAGCGTAGATCCTGGGACAGGCTTAAGCAATCAGCCCCAGCATTTT. It yields the protein CASSVDPGTGLSNQPQHF.

This chain links TRBV3-1 (or the pseudogene TRBV3-2) with TRBJ2-3; 7 positions match TRBD1. Germline V lookup: CDR1 LGHDT, CDR2 YNNKEL (reference sequence). This CDR3 contains 15 residues. J was trimmed by 2 bases and V by 3 bases; bases with no gene match: 5. The CDR3 nucleotides read TGTGCCAGCAGCCAGCGGACAGGAAACACAGATACGCAGTATTTT. Translated, it gives CASSQRTGNTDTQYF.

CDR3 sequence: CATLRVGEGKEAFF. Written as DNA, the CDR3 is TGTGCCACCCTCCGGGTAGGGGAAGGTAAAGAAGCTTTCTTT. V is TRBV19 and J is TRBJ1-1; D might be TRBD1 (5 bases). Between the trimmed V and J ends, which lost 10 bases and 8 bases, there was a span of 23 bases. The CDR3 sequence is 14 residues long. CDR1 LNHDA and CDR2 SQIVND come from the germline V gene (reference sequence).

The V and J genes are TRBV4-3 and TRBJ1-2, with 10 bases fitting TRBD1. Germline CDR1 is LGHNA and CDR2 is YSLEER. V was pared by 2 bases and J by 6 bases, with 3 bases of the junction left unmatched. There are 14 residues in the CDR3. The CDR3 spells CASSQTGTGDGYTF. DNA of the CDR3: TGCGCCAGCAGCCAAACCGGGACAGGGGATGGCTACACCTTC.

This sequence joins TRBV5-6 and TRBJ1-2, with a tentative D call TRBD1 (6 bases). Trimming left V 4 bases short and J 1 base short, with 17 bases between. Germline V gene data show CDR1 as SGHDT and CDR2 as YYEEEE. The CDR3 sequence is 16 residues long. This chain's CDR3 is CASSLPAVQGNYGYTF. In DNA, the CDR3 is TGTGCCAGCAGCCTCCCGGCGGTACAGGGTAACTATGGCTACACCTTC.